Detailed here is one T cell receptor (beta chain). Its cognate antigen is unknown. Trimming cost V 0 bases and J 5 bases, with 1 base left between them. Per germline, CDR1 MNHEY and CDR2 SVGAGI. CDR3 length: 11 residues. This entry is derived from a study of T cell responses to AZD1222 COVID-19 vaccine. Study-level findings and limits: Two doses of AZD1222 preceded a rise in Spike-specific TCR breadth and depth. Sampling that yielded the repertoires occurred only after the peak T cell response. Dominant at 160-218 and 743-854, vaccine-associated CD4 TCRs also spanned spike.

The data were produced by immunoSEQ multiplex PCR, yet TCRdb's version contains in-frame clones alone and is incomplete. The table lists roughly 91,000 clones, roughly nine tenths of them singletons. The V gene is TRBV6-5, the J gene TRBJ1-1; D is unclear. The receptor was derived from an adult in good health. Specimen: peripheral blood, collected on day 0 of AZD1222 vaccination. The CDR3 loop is CASSYSTEAFF. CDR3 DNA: TGTGCCAGCAGTTACTCGACTGAAGCTTTCTTT.